This is a list of T cell receptor beta chains from one sample in a study of early T cells in non-severe SARS-CoV-2 infection. TCRdb re-called the 5' RACE reads through MiXCR, storing one row per CDR3 protein. Among roughly 67,000 distinct CDR3 sequences listed, 10% to 15% were seen once. The specimen sequenced was whole blood. The source of these receptors is an adult who was a healthcare worker with PCR-confirmed SARS-CoV-2 infection or an uninfected control (not recorded which). Both conserved end residues are part of each CDR3. Each record gives: V gene, clone size, D gene, J gene, CDR3 protein, CDR3 DNA. A D gene is named only where the DNA matches it firmly. Rows give clone size only sometimes, using once, few, many, or a class for an expanded clone.

TRBV7-2	many	-	TRBJ1-1	CASSLGRGNTEAFF	TGTGCCAGCAGCTTAGGGAGGGGAAACACTGAAGCTTTCTTT
TRBV20-1	-	TRBD2	TRBJ2-3	CSAKMGSGGNPADTQYF	TGCAGTGCTAAGATGGGGAGCGGGGGGAATCCGGCAGATACGCAGTATTTT
TRBV7-3	-	TRBD2	TRBJ2-3	CASSLTRGATDTQYF	TGTGCCAGCAGCTTAACGCGGGGGGCCACAGATACGCAGTATTTT
TRBV20-1	many	-	TRBJ2-7	CSARGGPGGNEQYF	TGCAGTGCTAGGGGAGGCCCTGGGGGGAACGAGCAGTACTTC
TRBV4-2	many	-	TRBJ2-1	CASSQDTDEQFF	TGTGCCAGCAGCCAAGATACCGATGAGCAGTTCTTC
TRBV11-2	few	-	TRBJ2-7	CASSLVQLSSYEQYF	TGTGCCAGCAGCTTAGTGCAGTTAAGCTCCTACGAGCAGTACTTC
TRBV3-1	few	-	TRBJ2-1	CASSRRGDSYNEQFF	TGTGCCAGCAGTCGGAGGGGGGACTCCTACAATGAGCAGTTCTTC
TRBV27	-	-	TRBJ2-5	CASSIRLTGIHQETQYF	TGTGCCAGCAGTATAAGGCTGACCGGGATCCACCAAGAGACCCAGTACTTC
TRBV6-4	few	-	TRBJ2-2	CASSDSERGELFF	TGTGCCAGCAGTGACTCAGAGCGCGGGGAGCTGTTTTTT
TRBV19	many	-	TRBJ1-5	CASSIDLGLPQHF	TGTGCCAGTAGTATAGACCTAGGGCTGCCCCAGCATTTT
TRBV6-5	-	TRBD2	TRBJ2-5	CASSYSGGGHPQETQYF	TGTGCCAGCAGTTACTCTGGCGGGGGGCACCCCCAAGAGACCCAGTACTTC
TRBV20-1	-	-	TRBJ1-1	CSAPPKPGSTEAFF	TGCAGTGCTCCTCCTAAGCCGGGGAGTACTGAAGCTTTCTTT
TRBV5-6	many	-	TRBJ2-7	CASSSDNPWGAYEQYF	TGTGCCAGCAGCTCGGACAATCCCTGGGGGGCCTACGAGCAGTACTTC
TRBV29-1	few	-	TRBJ1-6	CSVENEGFSPLHF	TGCAGCGTTGAAAACGAAGGATTTTCACCCCTCCACTTT
TRBV20-1	-	-	TRBJ1-2	CSARIRGRSASYGYTF	TGCAGTGCTAGAATCAGAGGCAGGTCCGCCTCTTATGGCTACACCTTC
TRBV7-6	-	-	TRBJ2-7	CASSLGPASEQYF	TGTGCCAGCAGCCTCGGTCCTGCCTCCGAGCAGTACTTC
TRBV19	few	-	TRBJ2-1	CASSMDIKSSYNEQFF	TGTGCCAGTAGCATGGACATCAAAAGCTCCTACAATGAGCAGTTCTTC
TRBV10-2	-	-	TRBJ2-2	CASRGPRASANTGELFF	TGCGCCAGCAGAGGCCCAAGGGCTTCGGCGAACACCGGGGAGCTGTTTTTT
TRBV27	few	-	TRBJ2-7	CASSGQRYSYEQYF	TGTGCCAGCAGCGGACAGAGGTACTCCTACGAGCAGTACTTC
TRBV7-8	few	TRBD1	TRBJ2-7	CASSLAGTGVYEQYF	TGTGCCAGCAGCTTAGCCGGGACAGGGGTCTACGAGCAGTACTTC
TRBV7-2	-	TRBD2	TRBJ2-3	CASSPRGRGAKGTDTQYF	TGTGCCAGCAGCCCTCGGGGGCGGGGGGCGAAAGGGACAGATACGCAGTATTTT
TRBV6-2/TRBV6-3	-	-	TRBJ1-1	CASSAIGVGNTEAFF	TGTGCCAGCAGTGCCATAGGGGTGGGGAACACTGAAGCTTTCTTT
TRBV6-6	few	TRBD2	TRBJ2-7	CASSYSNGGGSYEQYF	TGTGCCAGCAGTTACTCGAATGGCGGGGGCTCCTACGAGCAGTACTTC